This T cell receptor (beta chain) was identified during a study of blood T cells in healthy people across ages. Per-sample PBMC isolation yielded at least 6.5 million cells. This CDR3 comprises 14 residues. From germline, CDR1 is DFQATT and CDR2 SNEGSKA (reference sequence). V trimming: 5 bases; J trimming: 7 bases; junction bases outside the gene matches: 10. Combining a sample-barcoded 5' primer with a J-beta primer mix, a second PCR ran for about 6 to 11 cycles. From the 5' RACE reads, TCRdb called clonotypes with MiXCR, one entry per CDR3 protein. The repertoire holds 1.8 million or so distinct CDR3 sequences, 35% to 50% seen once, with 23% in the top ten. Study-wide results and caveats: Long-lived donors exceeded aged donors in naive CD4+ cells and diversity.

A remark on this clonotype: Its specificity is not known.

The chain joins TRBV20-1 to TRBJ2-5, with 10 positions matching TRBD2. The sequenced sample was blood. The clonotype comes from a human donor in good health. The CDR3 here is CSAAWTSGPGTQYF. The CDR3 bases are TGCAGTGCTGCGTGGACTAGCGGTCCGGGGACCCAGTACTTC.